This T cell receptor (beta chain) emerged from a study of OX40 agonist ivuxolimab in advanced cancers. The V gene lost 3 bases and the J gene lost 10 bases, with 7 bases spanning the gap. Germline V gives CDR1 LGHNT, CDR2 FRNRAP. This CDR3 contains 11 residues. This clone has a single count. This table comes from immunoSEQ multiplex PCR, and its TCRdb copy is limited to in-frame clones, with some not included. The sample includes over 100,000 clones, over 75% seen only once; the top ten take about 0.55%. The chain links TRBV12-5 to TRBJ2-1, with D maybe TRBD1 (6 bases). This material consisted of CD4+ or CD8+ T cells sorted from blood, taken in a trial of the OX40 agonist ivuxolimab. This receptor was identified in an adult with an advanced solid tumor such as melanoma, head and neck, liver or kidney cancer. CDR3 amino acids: CASGFGTEQFF. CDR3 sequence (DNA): TGTGCTAGTGGTTTTGGGACAGAGCAGTTCTTC.